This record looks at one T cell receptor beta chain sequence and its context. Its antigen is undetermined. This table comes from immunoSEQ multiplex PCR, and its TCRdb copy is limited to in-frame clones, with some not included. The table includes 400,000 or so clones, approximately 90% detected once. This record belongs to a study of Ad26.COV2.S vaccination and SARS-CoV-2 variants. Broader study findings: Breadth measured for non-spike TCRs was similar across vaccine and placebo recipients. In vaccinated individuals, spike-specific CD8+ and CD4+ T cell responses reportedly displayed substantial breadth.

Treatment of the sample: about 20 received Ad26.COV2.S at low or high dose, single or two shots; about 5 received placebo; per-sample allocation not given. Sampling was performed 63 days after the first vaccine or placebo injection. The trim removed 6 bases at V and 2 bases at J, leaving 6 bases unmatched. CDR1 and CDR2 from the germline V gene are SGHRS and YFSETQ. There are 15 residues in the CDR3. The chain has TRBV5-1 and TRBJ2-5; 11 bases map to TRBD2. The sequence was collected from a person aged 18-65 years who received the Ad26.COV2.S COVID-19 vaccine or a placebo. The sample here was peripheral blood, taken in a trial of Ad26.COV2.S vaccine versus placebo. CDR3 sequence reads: CASTLGLAVQETQYF. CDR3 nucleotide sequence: TGCGCCAGCACACTGGGACTAGCGGTGCAAGAGACCCAGTACTTC.